Detailed here is one T cell receptor beta chain. Its specific antigen is unknown. No much larger clone exists at a distance of one base, and base qualities are not known. This specimen belongs to a study of blood T cell repertoires in COVID-19 (TCRdb year 2020). For context, the study as a whole: The collaborator samples originated in the United States, Italy and Spain and spanned the acute and convalescent phases of COVID-19. The prospective study material was composed of cDNA or gDNA derived from T cells, B-cell-depleted T cells, or PBMCs. The dataset comprised deeply sampled blood TCRbeta repertoires from subjects exposed to, actively infected with, or recovered from COVID-19. The repertoires were released in a freely available public database intended as a resource for research on the immune response to SARS-CoV-2. Samples were obtained from the ongoing ImmuneRACE study (first 160 participants) and from 1,254 subjects provided by 6 global collaborators. The sample metadata nearly always contained a de-identified subject ID, COVID-19 status, age in years and sex. Where available, HLA class I and class II types were obtained from metadata supplied by the sample provider rather than from assay-based typing. Broader findings and caveats from the paper: The quantity of clinical and demographic metadata differed by source and by participant and was supplied without curation.

The germline V gene (reference sequence) gives CDR1 as SGHAT and CDR2 as FQDESV. The CDR3, from cysteine to phenylalanine, totals 13 residues. Solely the CDR3 DNA is kept, with 39 bases framed from the first base. Deletion took 5 bases off V and 4 bases off J, with a span of 9 bases between the germline ends. Participants in the prospective study were aged about 18 to 95 years, lived in some 24 United States geographic areas, and enrolled through a virtual design. In the prospective study, cohorts were assigned on the basis of participant-reported clinical history obtained from a screening survey and a study questionnaire. In the prospective study, mobile phlebotomists collected whole blood, serum and a nasopharyngeal or oropharyngeal swab from each participant. Over a roughly 2-month period, participants in the prospective study had the option of providing additional blood draws and questionnaires. Before DNA extraction, prospective study blood samples were shipped either frozen or at room temperature.

The immunoSEQ Assay, a bias-controlled multiplex PCR, was used to amplify TCRbeta CDR3 regions from genomic DNA. As for the original processing: Within the assay, amplification of reference gene primers was used to estimate how many nucleated cells each sample contained. To quantify the absolute abundance of each unique TCRbeta CDR3 rearrangement, sequence reads were collapsed and filtered. Productive Simpson clonality was computed per sample as the square root of Simpson's diversity index over productive rearrangements. TCRdb carries this immuneACCESS record with in-frame sequences only. Its versions omit some clonotypes, under half of them owing to an unresolved V gene in the studies checked, with the rest unexplained. V and J calls and clone size are copied from that table; D and trimming were computed from the DNA. Within this sample are over 300,000 clones, with around 89% of them counted one time only. Jointly, the top ten make up roughly 0.97% of the sample.

The V and J segments used are TRBV11-1 and TRBJ1-5, with TRBD1 perhaps the D gene, on 5 matching bases. The TCR originated in a woman aged 25 to 39 with acute COVID-19. Sequenced: PBMCs or T cells enriched from blood (not recorded which). The DNA sequence reads TGTGCCAGCAGCCCCTCAGGGAATCAGCCCCAGCATTTT. The encoded protein is CASSPSGNQPQHF.